The sequence of this T cell receptor (beta chain) was determined in a study of shared clonotypes between healthy human individuals. Whole-study context: Per donor, three plates held CD4 naive cells, three held CD4 memory, two held CD8 naive and one held CD8 memory. The study's findings and limits: Sequencing of the sorted subsets was shown by rarefaction to be incomplete despite large depth. Clonotypes shared by all four donors outscored non-shared clonotypes in generation probability.

Naivety among CD8 cells was defined by CD45RO negativity and positive CCR7 selection, thereby excluding terminally differentiated effector memory CD45RA+ cells. Worth noting for this clone: Its antigen is unidentified.

This table comes from immunoSEQ multiplex PCR, and its TCRdb copy is limited to in-frame clones, with some not included. The sample includes about 1,900,000 clones, 85% to 95% of them seen just once. Material for sequencing was naive CD8+ T cells sorted from blood. The receptor comes from a man between 18 and 35 years old in good health.

The CDR3 loop is CASSVQGVPQSRANVLTF. CDR3 nucleotides: TGTGCCAGCAGCGTGCAAGGAGTGCCACAAAGTCGGGCCAACGTCCTGACTTTC. The genes are TRBV7-7 and TRBJ2-6, with unresolved D. Germline loops: CDR1 SSHAT, CDR2 FNYEAQ (reference sequence). This CDR3 comprises 18 residues. V lost 5 bases, J lost 5 bases, and 22 bases lay in between.